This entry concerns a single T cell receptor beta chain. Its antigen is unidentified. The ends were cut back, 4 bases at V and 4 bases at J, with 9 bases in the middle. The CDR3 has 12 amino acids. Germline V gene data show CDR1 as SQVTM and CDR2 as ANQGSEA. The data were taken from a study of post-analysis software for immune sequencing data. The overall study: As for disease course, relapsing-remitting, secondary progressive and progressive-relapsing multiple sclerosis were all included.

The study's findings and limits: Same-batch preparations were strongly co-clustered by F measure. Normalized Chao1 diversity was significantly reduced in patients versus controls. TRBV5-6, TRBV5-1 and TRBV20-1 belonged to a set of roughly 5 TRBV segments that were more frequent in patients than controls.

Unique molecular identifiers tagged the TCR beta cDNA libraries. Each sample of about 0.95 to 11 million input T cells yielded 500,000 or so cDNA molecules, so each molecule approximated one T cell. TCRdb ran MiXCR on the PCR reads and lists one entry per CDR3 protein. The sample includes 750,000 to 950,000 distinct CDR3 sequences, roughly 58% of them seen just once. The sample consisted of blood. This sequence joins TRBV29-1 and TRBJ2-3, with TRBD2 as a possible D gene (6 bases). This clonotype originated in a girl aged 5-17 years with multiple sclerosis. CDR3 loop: CSVVLAADTQYF. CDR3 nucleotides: TGCAGCGTTGTACTAGCCGCAGATACGCAGTATTTT.